These 20 T cell receptor beta chains share one sample of origin, sequenced in a study of neoadjuvant nivolumab and ipilimumab in lung cancer. Sequencing was performed with immunoSEQ multiplex PCR; in TCRdb, only in-frame clones are kept and a portion is missing. The sample lists about 490 clones, 86% seen once, with roughly an eighth in the top ten. The sequenced sample was tumor tissue, obtained before neoadjuvant nivolumab, alone or with ipilimumab. The receptors were sampled from an adult with non-small cell lung cancer.

The V call is TRBV10-1, the J call TRBJ2-7, with 8 bases fitting TRBD1. V dropped 2 bases and J dropped 3; count of bases not matched to a gene: 6. Germline V gene data show CDR1 as WNHNN and CDR2 as SYGVQD (reference sequence). The CDR3 length is 15 residues. The CDR3 DNA is TGCGCCAGCAGTGAGCGGCCGGGACAGGACTACGAGCAGTACTTC. The encoded protein is CASSERPGQDYEQYF.

CDR3 region: CASSDGRTGPTGELFF. As DNA, the CDR3 is TGTGCCAGCAGCGATGGAAGGACAGGGCCCACCGGGGAGCTGTTTTTT. The chain links TRBV5-6 to TRBJ2-2, with 8 bases lining up with TRBD1. The CDR3 has 16 residues. V was clipped by 4 bases and J by 4 bases; unmatched bases: 9. From germline, CDR1 is SGHDT and CDR2 YYEEEE.

The CDR3 DNA reads as TGTGCCAGCAGCGTAGACGGGAATCGCTACGAGCAGTACTTC. Residues: CASSVDGNRYEQYF. The chain couples TRBV9 to TRBJ2-7; D possibly corresponds to TRBD2 (5 bases). Trimming shortened V by 0 bases and J by 3 bases, and 10 bases separated the two germline ends. Germline CDR1 and CDR2: SGDLS and YYNGEE. CDR3 size: 14 residues.

In its sample, this clone was seen once. The chain has TRBV19 and TRBJ2-2; 9 positions agree with TRBD1. In germline, CDR1 is LNHDA, CDR2 SQIVND (reference sequence). V was clipped by 6 bases and J by 4 bases; unmatched bases: 9. The CDR3 totals 16 residues. The CDR3 is CASRRGGQGSTGELFF. CDR3 DNA sequence: TGTGCCAGTAGGAGGGGGGGACAGGGATCCACCGGGGAGCTGTTTTTT.

This sequence joins TRBV10-2 and TRBJ2-5; D may be TRBD1 or TRBD2 (6 bases each). This CDR3 contains 12 residues. Trimming stripped 11 bases from V and 4 bases from J, with 14 bases between. The germline V gene has CDR1 WSHSY and CDR2 SAAADI. The CDR3 bases are TGCGCCGCCCGGGGGCTGGGAGAGACCCAGTACTTC. Protein: CAARGLGETQYF.

The V gene is TRBV4-3, the J gene TRBJ2-1, with 13 bases that match TRBD2. This CDR3 is built from 15 residues. V lost 6 bases, J lost 9 bases, and 8 bases stayed unmatched. The germline V gene has CDR1 LGHNA and CDR2 YSLEER. The CDR3 region has the DNA TGCGCCAGCAGTCAGACTAGCGGGAGGCTGAGTGAGCAGTTCTTC. It codes for CASSQTSGRLSEQFF.

This chain links TRBV19 with TRBJ2-1, with TRBD1 identical over 7 bases. V was clipped by 0 bases and J by 8 bases; unmatched bases: 13. CDR3 length equals 17 residues. In germline, CDR1 is LNHDA, CDR2 SQIVND (reference sequence). The CDR3 region has the DNA TGTGCCAGTAGTATAGATCCAGGGGCAGGGGGTAGCGATGAGCAGTTCTTC. This encodes CASSIDPGAGGSDEQFF.

This clone came up once. The V gene is TRBV29-1, the J gene TRBJ2-4; TRBD2 aligns across 7 bases. CDR3 length equals 12 residues. V lost 4 bases to trimming and J lost 8 bases; unmatched junction nucleotides: 5. The germline V gene encodes CDR1 SQVTM and CDR2 ANQGSEA. CDR3 coding DNA: TGCAGCGTTGCGGCAGGGAGGGACATTCAGTACTTC. It specifies CSVAAGRDIQYF.

J is TRBJ1-5 and V is TRBV19; tentatively, D is TRBD1 (6 bases). CDR3 length: 15 amino acids. Trimming removed 4 bases at V and 2 bases at J, with 12 bases between. Germline assignment: CDR1 LNHDA and CDR2 SQIVND (reference sequence). The CDR3 protein is CASSTRGFRNQPQHF. In DNA form, the CDR3 reads TGTGCCAGTAGTACGAGGGGGTTTCGCAATCAGCCCCAGCATTTT.

This sequence joins TRBV11-2 and TRBJ2-1; 9 bases agree with TRBD2. The junction had 3 bases not matched to a gene; V was cut back by 2 bases and J by 4 bases. The germline V gene has CDR1 SGHAT and CDR2 FQNNGV. The CDR3 runs to 15 residues. The CDR3 loop is CASSLRTSAYNEQFF. The CDR3 DNA sequence: TGTGCCAGCAGCTTAAGGACTAGCGCTTACAATGAGCAGTTCTTC.

V gene TRBV5-6 combines with J gene TRBJ1-2, with a weak D call TRBD1 (5 bases). V lost 3 bases and J 1 base, leaving 13 bases between the germline ends. Per the germline V gene, CDR1 is SGHDT and CDR2 is YYEEEE. This CDR3 comprises 15 residues. CDR3 nucleotides: TGTGCCAGCAGCTGGGGCATGACAAGTAACTATGGCTACACCTTC. Its protein product is CASSWGMTSNYGYTF.

Here the CDR3 reads CASSQDATVRDRRSINEKLFF. For the CDR3, the DNA is TGCGCCAGCAGCCAGGACGCCACCGTGCGGGACAGACGTTCAATTAATGAAAAACTGTTTTTT. V gene TRBV4-3 combines with J gene TRBJ1-4; 7 positions match TRBD1. The ends lost 3 bases at V and 4 bases at J; junction bases unmatched: 23. Germline CDR1 reads LGHNA; CDR2 reads YSLEER. The CDR3 spans 21 residues.

The chain uses TRBV7-3 and TRBJ2-1; TRBD2 aligns across 9 bases. Trimming took 4 bases from V and 5 from J; bases not matched to a gene: 9. Germline CDR1 and CDR2: SGHTA and FQGTGA. This CDR3 is built from 16 residues. CDR3: CASSSRVAGVNNEQFF. The DNA for the CDR3 is TGTGCCAGCAGCTCCAGGGTAGCGGGAGTCAACAATGAGCAGTTCTTC.

The CDR3 nucleotides are TGCGCCAGCATTAGGGACAGAGTGTATAGCAATCAGCCCCAGCATTTT. Amino acids: CASIRDRVYSNQPQHF. V usage is TRBV23-1 and J usage is TRBJ1-5, with 7 bases matching TRBD1. TRBV23-1 is an ORF for which the function is uncertain. The CDR3 runs to 16 residues. Trimming removed 7 bases from V and 0 bases from J; junction bases left unmatched: 9.

The V gene is TRBV7-3, the J gene TRBJ2-1, with TRBD2 matching over 9 bases. From germline, CDR1 is SGHTA and CDR2 FQGTGA. Germline trimming cut 0 bases from V and 9 bases from J; bases unmatched to any gene: 9. This CDR3 is 16 amino acids long. The CDR3 DNA is TGTGCCAGCAGCTTAACTGCCGTTAGCGGGAGAACTGAGCAGTTCTTC. It encodes CASSLTAVSGRTEQFF.

The chain joins TRBV10-3 to TRBJ2-3, with D perhaps given as TRBD1 or TRBD2 (6 bases each). From germline, CDR1 is ENHRY and CDR2 SYGVKD. CDR3 length equals 11 residues. The V end was cut by 10 bases, the J end by 5 bases, with 10 bases between. The CDR3 DNA reads TGTGCCACGGGGGCCCGAGATACGCAGTATTTT. As protein: CATGARDTQYF.

The chain has TRBV7-9 and TRBJ2-1, with D tentatively TRBD1 (5 bases). V was trimmed by 1 base and J by 1 base, leaving 8 bases between them. CDR3 length: 15 residues. CDR1 is SEHNR and CDR2 is FQNEAQ in the germline V gene (reference sequence). The CDR3 DNA sequence: TGTGCCAGCAGCTTAGTACAGGATTCCTACAATGAGCAGTTCTTC. Translated: CASSLVQDSYNEQFF.

The rearrangement joins TRBV15 to TRBJ1-2; no clear D. Per the germline V gene, CDR1 is LNHNV and CDR2 is YYDKDF (reference sequence). The CDR3 extends over 14 amino acids. With 0 bases removed from V and 6 bases from J, the gap between germline ends came to 11 bases. CDR3 in amino acids: CATSRDGLRDGYTF. CDR3 nucleotides: TGTGCCACCAGCAGAGATGGTTTACGGGATGGCTACACCTTC. The variable domain in full, with the rest retrieved from reference TRBV15 and TRBJ1-2, is DAMVIQNPRYQVTQFGKPVTLSCSQTLNHNVMYWYQQKSSQAPKLLFHYYDKDFNNEADTPDNFQSRRPNTSFCFLDIRSPGLGDTAMYLCATSRDGLRDGYTFGSGTRLTVV.

The rearrangement joins TRBV5-1 to TRBJ1-2; 7 bases are a match to TRBD1. This CDR3 spans 13 amino acids. V shed 4 bases, J shed 8 bases, and the junction held 8 bases outside the gene matches. Germline CDR1 SGHRS, CDR2 YFSETQ. In nucleotides, the CDR3 is TGCGCCAGCAGCGGAAACAGGGGTGACGGCTACACCTTC. Encoded protein: CASSGNRGDGYTF.

The rearrangement uses TRBV18 and TRBJ1-5; D is uncertain. Germline V lookup: CDR1 KGHSH, CDR2 LQKENI. The CDR3 runs to 11 residues. V gave up 4 bases and J gave up 11 bases, with 9 bases separating them. CDR3 in amino acids: CASSLISAQHF. In DNA, the CDR3 is TGTGCCAGCTCACTTATATCAGCCCAGCATTTT.